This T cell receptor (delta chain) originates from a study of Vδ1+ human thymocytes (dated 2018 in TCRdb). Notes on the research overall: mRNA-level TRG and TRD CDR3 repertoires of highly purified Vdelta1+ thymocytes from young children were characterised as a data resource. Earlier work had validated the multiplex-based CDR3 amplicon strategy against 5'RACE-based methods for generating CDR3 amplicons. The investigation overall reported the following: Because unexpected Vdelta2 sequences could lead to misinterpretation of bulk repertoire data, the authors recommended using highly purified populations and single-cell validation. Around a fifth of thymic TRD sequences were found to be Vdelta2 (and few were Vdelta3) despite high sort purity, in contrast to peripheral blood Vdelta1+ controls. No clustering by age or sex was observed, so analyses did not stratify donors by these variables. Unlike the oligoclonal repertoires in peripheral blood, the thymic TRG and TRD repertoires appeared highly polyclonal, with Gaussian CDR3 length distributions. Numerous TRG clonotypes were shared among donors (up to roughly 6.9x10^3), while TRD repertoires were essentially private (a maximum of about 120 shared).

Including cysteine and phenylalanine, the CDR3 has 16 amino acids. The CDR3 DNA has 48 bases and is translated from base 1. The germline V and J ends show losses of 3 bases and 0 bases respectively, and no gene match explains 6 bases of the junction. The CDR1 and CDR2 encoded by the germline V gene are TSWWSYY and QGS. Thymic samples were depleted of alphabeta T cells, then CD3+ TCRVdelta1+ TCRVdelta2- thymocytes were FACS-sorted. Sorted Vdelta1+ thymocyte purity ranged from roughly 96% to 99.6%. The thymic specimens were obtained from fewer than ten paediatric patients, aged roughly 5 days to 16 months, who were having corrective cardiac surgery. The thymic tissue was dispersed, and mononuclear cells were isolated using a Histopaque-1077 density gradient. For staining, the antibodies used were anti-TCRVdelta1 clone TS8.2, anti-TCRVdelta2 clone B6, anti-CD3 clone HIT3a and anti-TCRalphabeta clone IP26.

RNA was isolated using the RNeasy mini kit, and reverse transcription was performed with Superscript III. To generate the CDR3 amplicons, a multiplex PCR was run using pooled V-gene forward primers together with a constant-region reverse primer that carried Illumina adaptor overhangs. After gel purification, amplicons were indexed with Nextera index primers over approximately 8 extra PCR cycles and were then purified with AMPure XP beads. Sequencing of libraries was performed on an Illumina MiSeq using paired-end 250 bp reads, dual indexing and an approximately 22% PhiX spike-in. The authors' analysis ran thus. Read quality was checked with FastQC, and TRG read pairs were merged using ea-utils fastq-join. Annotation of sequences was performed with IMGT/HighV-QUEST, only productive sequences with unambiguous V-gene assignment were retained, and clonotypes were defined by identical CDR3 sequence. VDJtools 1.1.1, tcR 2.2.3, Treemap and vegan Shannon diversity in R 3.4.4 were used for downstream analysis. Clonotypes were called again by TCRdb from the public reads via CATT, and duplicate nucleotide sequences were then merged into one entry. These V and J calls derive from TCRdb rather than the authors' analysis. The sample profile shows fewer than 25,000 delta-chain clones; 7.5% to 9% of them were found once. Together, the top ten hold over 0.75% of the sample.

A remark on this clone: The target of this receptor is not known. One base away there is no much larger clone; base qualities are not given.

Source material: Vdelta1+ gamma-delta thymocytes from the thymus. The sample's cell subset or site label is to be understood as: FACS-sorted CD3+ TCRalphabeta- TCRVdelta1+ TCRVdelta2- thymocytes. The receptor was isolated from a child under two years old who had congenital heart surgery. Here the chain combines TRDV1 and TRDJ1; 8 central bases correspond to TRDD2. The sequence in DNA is TGTGCTCTTGGGGAGTCTTCCTACCAATACACCGATAAACTCATCTTT. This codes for CALGESSYQYTDKLIF.